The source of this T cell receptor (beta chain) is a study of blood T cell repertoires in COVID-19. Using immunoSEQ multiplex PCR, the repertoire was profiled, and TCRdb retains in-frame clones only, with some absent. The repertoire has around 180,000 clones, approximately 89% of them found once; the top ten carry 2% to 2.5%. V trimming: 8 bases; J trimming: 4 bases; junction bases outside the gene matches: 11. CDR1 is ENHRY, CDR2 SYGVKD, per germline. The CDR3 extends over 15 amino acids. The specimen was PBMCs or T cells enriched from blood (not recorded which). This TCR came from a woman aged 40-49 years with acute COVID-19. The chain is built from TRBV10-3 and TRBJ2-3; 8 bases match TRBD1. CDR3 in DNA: TGTGCCATCGGACAGGGAGGTGGTTTGGCAGATACGCAGTATTTT. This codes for CAIGQGGGLADTQYF.